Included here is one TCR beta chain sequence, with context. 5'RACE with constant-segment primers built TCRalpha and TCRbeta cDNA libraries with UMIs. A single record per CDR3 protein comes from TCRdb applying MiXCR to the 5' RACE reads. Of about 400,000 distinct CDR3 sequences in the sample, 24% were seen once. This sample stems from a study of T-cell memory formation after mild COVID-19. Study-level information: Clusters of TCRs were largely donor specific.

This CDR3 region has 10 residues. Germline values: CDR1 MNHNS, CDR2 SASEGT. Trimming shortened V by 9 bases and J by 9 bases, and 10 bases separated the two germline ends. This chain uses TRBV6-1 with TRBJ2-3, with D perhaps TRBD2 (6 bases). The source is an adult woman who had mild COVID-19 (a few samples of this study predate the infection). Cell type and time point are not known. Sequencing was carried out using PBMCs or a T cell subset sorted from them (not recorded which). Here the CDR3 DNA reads TGTGCCAGACCTAGCGAAACGCAGTATTTT. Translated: CARPSETQYF.